The clone carrying this TCR beta chain occurred a few times. This record belongs to a study of blood T cell repertoires in COVID-19. As for the study in general: Sites across the United States, Italy and Spain contributed samples from acute and convalescent COVID-19. T cells, B-cell-depleted T cells, or PBMCs provided the cDNA or gDNA that served as material.

Sequencing used immunoSEQ multiplex PCR; TCRdb keeps in-frame clones, though not all of them. The data contain about 110,000 clones, over 80% of them singletons. Germline V lookup: CDR1 MDHEN, CDR2 SYDVKM. V was cut by 7 bases and J by 3 bases, with 16 bases left in between. The CDR3 runs 15 residues. Sequenced material: peripheral blood. The source of this sequence is a woman aged 25 to 45 with acute or convalescent COVID-19. This chain connects TRBV28 to TRBJ2-1; a weak D match, TRBD2 (6 bases). The CDR3 protein is CASTRGGTRYNEQFF. CDR3 nucleotides: TGTGCCAGCACCCGCGGCGGGACCCGCTACAATGAGCAGTTCTTC. Using reference TRBV28 and TRBJ2-1 for the parts outside the CDR3, the full variable domain is DVKVTQSSRYLVKRTGEKVFLECVQDMDHENMFWYRQDPGLGLRLIYFSYDVKMKEKGDIPEGYSVSREKKERFSLILESASTNQTSMYLCASTRGGTRYNEQFFGPGTRLTVL.